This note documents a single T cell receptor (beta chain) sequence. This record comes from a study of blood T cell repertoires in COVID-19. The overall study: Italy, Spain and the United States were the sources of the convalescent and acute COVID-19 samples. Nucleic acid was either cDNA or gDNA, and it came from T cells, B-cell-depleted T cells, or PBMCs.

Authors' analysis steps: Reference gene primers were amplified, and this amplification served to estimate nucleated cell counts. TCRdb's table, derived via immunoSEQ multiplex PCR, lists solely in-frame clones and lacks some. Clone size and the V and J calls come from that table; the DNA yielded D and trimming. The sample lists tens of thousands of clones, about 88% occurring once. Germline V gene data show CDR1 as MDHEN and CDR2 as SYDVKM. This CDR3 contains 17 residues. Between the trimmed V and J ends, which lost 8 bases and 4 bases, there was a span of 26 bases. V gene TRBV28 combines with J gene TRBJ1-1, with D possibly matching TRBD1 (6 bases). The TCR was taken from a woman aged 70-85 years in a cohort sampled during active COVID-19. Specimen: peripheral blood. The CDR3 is CASGLGGAPGGGTEAFF. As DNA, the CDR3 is TGTGCCAGCGGCTTGGGGGGCGCGCCGGGGGGCGGCACTGAAGCTTTCTTT.